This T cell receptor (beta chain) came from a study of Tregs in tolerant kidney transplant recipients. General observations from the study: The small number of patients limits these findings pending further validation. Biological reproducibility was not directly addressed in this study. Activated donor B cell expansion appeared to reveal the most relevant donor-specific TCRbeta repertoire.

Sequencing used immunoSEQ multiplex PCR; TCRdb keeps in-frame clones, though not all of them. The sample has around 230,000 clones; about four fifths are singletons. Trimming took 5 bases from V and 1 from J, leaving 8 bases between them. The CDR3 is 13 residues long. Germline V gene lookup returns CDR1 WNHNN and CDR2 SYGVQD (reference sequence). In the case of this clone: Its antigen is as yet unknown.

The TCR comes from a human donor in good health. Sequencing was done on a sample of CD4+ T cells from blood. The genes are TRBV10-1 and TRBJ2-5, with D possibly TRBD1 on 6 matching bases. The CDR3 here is CASSRQAQETQYF. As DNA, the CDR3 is TGCGCCAGCAGTAGACAGGCCCAAGAGACCCAGTACTTC.